The 23 T cell receptor beta chains reported below all come from one sample, sequenced in a study of chemoradiotherapy in HPV16-positive cancers. Profiling relied on immunoSEQ multiplex PCR, and the TCRdb table lists in-frame clones only, not all of them. Of over 10,000 clones in the sample, around 85% were seen once. The material was obtained from a patient who underwent chemoradiotherapy. These receptors came from a human donor with HPV-associated anogenital cancer.

V usage is TRBV4-1 and J usage is TRBJ2-7, with D possibly being TRBD1 or TRBD2 (5 bases each). There are 16 residues in the CDR3. The ends were cut back, 1 base at V and 2 bases at J, with 15 bases in the middle. The germline CDR1 and CDR2 sequences are MGHRA and YSYEKL. This CDR3 is CASSQGLGRAAYEQYF. The CDR3 nucleotides read TGCGCCAGCAGCCAAGGCCTGGGACGGGCCGCCTACGAGCAGTACTTC.

This clone is a singleton in its sample. The CDR3 loop is CASSQGRGGGETQYF. Written as DNA, the CDR3 is TGTGCCAGCAGCCAGGGTCGGGGCGGTGGAGAGACCCAGTACTTC. The V gene is TRBV7-3, the J gene TRBJ2-5; the D gene could be TRBD1 or TRBD2 (5 bases each). The V end lost 5 bases, the J end lost 4 bases, and 17 bases lay between the germline ends. In germline, CDR1 is SGHTA, CDR2 FQGTGA. The CDR3 spans 15 residues.

A few counts support this clone. This chain uses TRBV5-1 with TRBJ1-6; the D gene is possibly TRBD1 (5 bases). In germline, CDR1 is SGHRS, CDR2 YFSETQ. CDR3 length: 15 residues. The V end lost 4 bases, the J end lost 5 bases, and 13 bases lay between the germline ends. The CDR3 region is CASSRDGKNNSPLHF. In DNA form, the CDR3 reads TGCGCCAGCAGCAGGGACGGAAAGAATAATTCACCCCTCCACTTT.

This clone has just a few counts. This chain joins TRBV6-6 and TRBJ1-5, with D uncertain. The germline V gene encodes CDR1 MNHNY and CDR2 SVGAGI (reference sequence). The CDR3 runs to 14 residues. V was cut by 4 bases and J by 8 bases, with 15 bases left in between. DNA for the CDR3: TGTGCCAGCAGTTTCCGACGTTCTTCTGAGCCCCAGCATTTT. Translated, it gives CASSFRRSSEPQHF.

The rearrangement joins TRBV6-1 to TRBJ2-6; D gene unclear. Between the trimmed V and J ends, which lost 6 bases and 0 bases, there was a span of 9 bases. The CDR3 is 15 amino acids. Germline V gene sequence: CDR1 MNHNS, CDR2 SASEGT. The CDR3 DNA reads as TGTGCCAGCAGCGGAGACCGCTCTGGGGCCAACGTCCTGACTTTC. Amino acids: CASSGDRSGANVLTF.

This rearrangement joins TRBV9 to TRBJ2-2; 8 bases match TRBD1. There are 14 residues in the CDR3. Germline loops: CDR1 SGDLS, CDR2 YYNGEE. Unmatched junction bases numbered 1, after V lost 3 bases and J lost 3 bases. The CDR3 region is CASSATGDTGELFF. The CDR3 region has the DNA TGTGCCAGCAGCGCGACAGGGGACACCGGGGAGCTGTTTTTT.

CDR3 sequence reads: CASSPIGQGAGGNTEAFF. CDR3 sequence (DNA): TGTGCCAGCTCACCAATAGGGCAGGGGGCAGGGGGTAACACTGAAGCTTTCTTT. The rearrangement links TRBV18 to TRBJ1-1; 8 bases agree with TRBD1. This CDR3 has 18 residues. CDR1 is KGHSH and CDR2 is LQKENI in the germline V gene. V lost 2 bases and J lost 2; bases outside the gene matches: 13. The full variable domain, with the rest looked up from reference TRBV18 and TRBJ1-1, is NAGVMQNPRHLVRRRGQEARLRCSPMKGHSHVYWYRQLPEEGLKFMVYLQKENIIDESGMPKERFSAEFPKEGPSILRIQQVVRGDSAAYFCASSPIGQGAGGNTEAFFGQGTRLTVV.

This clone was counted between two and nine times. This rearrangement joins TRBV7-2 to TRBJ2-7; TRBD1 is a possible D gene (6 bases). This CDR3 region has 12 residues. Germline V gene data show CDR1 as SGHTA and CDR2 as FQGNSA. Deletions cut 6 bases from V and 4 bases from J, with 10 bases between. In DNA form, the CDR3 reads TGTGCCAGCAGTTCTACAGGGTACGAGCAGTACTTC. Its protein is CASSSTGYEQYF.

The V and J genes are TRBV9 and TRBJ1-1, with D possibly being TRBD1 (5 bases). Trimming left V 0 bases short and J 3 bases short, with 15 bases between. There are 16 residues in the CDR3. From germline, CDR1 is SGDLS and CDR2 YYNGEE. The CDR3 loop is CASSVGGVGAYTEAFF. CDR3 coding DNA: TGTGCCAGCAGCGTAGGAGGAGTCGGGGCATACACTGAAGCTTTCTTT.

The chain uses TRBV19 and TRBJ1-5; D gene uncertain. The length of the CDR3 is 15 residues. CDR1 LNHDA and CDR2 SQIVND come from the germline V gene (reference sequence). Trimming pared 6 bases from V and 0 bases from J, leaving 12 bases between. Here the CDR3 DNA reads TGTGCCAGTAGCGAAAGCCTTTATAGCAATCAGCCCCAGCATTTT. It translates to CASSESLYSNQPQHF.

This sequence joins TRBV14 and TRBJ2-2; D remains unclear. The CDR3 contains 13 residues. Between the trimmed V and J ends, which lost 1 base and 4 bases, there was a span of 4 bases. Per germline, CDR1 SGHDN and CDR2 FVKESK. In DNA form, the CDR3 reads TGTGCCAGCAGCCAAGTTCGCACCGGGGAGCTGTTTTTT. It is translated as CASSQVRTGELFF. Complete variable domain (other parts from reference TRBV14 and TRBJ2-2): EAGVTQFPSHSVIEKGQTVTLRCDPISGHDNLYWYRRVMGKEIKFLLHFVKESKQDESGMPNNRFLAERTGGTYSTLKVQPAELEDSGVYFCASSQVRTGELFFGEGSRLTVL.

The chain combines TRBV15 with TRBJ1-5, with D maybe TRBD1 (6 bases). Per germline, CDR1 LNHNV and CDR2 YYDKDF (reference sequence). The CDR3 extends over 16 amino acids. V lost 3 bases to trimming and J lost 4 bases, with 16 bases between them. The CDR3 sequence: CATSSGAGVSNQPQHF. The CDR3 nucleotides are TGTGCCACCAGCAGCGGAGCAGGGGTTAGTAATCAGCCCCAGCATTTT.

There are a few counts of this clone. The chain carries TRBV6-1 and TRBJ2-5; 7 bases are shared with TRBD1. This CDR3 contains 15 residues. The junction had 8 bases not matched to a gene; V was cut back by 3 bases and J by 4 bases. CDR1 MNHNS and CDR2 SASEGT come from the germline V gene. CDR3 in DNA: TGTGCCAGCAGTGAGGGGACAGTAGTCGGAGAGACCCAGTACTTC. Translated: CASSEGTVVGETQYF.

The genes are TRBV5-4 and TRBJ2-1; 15 bases map to TRBD2. The germline V gene has CDR1 SGHNT and CDR2 YYREEE (reference sequence). The CDR3 has 15 amino acids. V gave up 1 base and J gave up 8 bases; unmatched junction bases: 1. Written as DNA, the CDR3 is TGTGCCAGCAGCTTGCGGACTAGCGGGGGGGATGAGCAGTTCTTC. Translated: CASSLRTSGGDEQFF.

CDR3 DNA: TGTGCCTGGACCCCGAGGGGGAATGAGCAGTTCTTC. Protein sequence: CAWTPRGNEQFF. The chain has TRBV30 and TRBJ2-1; D perhaps matches TRBD1 (6 bases). V shed 4 bases and J shed 7 bases, with 11 bases lying between them. CDR3 length: 12 residues. Germline lookup yields CDR1 GTSNPN and CDR2 SVGIG (reference sequence). Based on the CDR3 plus reference TRBV30 and TRBJ2-1, the full variable domain is SQTIHQWPATLVQPVGSPLSLECTVEGTSNPNLYWYRQAAGRGLQLLFYSVGIGQISSEVPQNLSASRPQDRQFILSSKKLLLSDSGFYLCAWTPRGNEQFFGPGTRLTVL.

This clone was recorded a few times. The gene calls are TRBV5-6 and TRBJ1-6; TRBD1 aligns across 7 bases. V shed 4 bases and J 9 bases; nucleotides not matched to a gene: 10. Germline CDR1 and CDR2: SGHDT and YYEEEE. The CDR3 consists of 15 residues. CDR3 residues: CASSQLGTVSSPLHF. DNA for the CDR3: TGTGCCAGCAGCCAGCTCGGGACAGTGAGTTCACCCCTCCACTTT.

The gene calls are TRBV28 and TRBJ2-6, with no clear D. Germline V gives CDR1 MDHEN, CDR2 SYDVKM. V was cut by 6 bases and J by 0 bases, with 6 bases left in between. This CDR3 spans 14 amino acids. The CDR3 bases are TGTGCCAGCAGCGGTATCTCTGGGGCCAACGTCCTGACTTTC. Translating gives CASSGISGANVLTF.

This clone has more than one count but fewer than ten. This chain joins TRBV7-2 and TRBJ1-1, with TRBD1 matching over 7 bases. Germline V gene data show CDR1 as SGHTA and CDR2 as FQGNSA. The CDR3 spans 14 residues. The V gene end was trimmed by 5 bases and the J gene end by 4 bases; junction bases not matched to a gene: 7. In nucleotides, the CDR3 is TGTGCCAGCAGCGGGGACAGCCTAGGCACTGAAGCTTTCTTT. Translating gives CASSGDSLGTEAFF.

This chain uses TRBV10-3 with TRBJ1-6; D uncertain. V was trimmed by 6 bases and J by 7 bases, leaving 13 bases between them. In germline, CDR1 is ENHRY, CDR2 SYGVKD. The CDR3 extends over 14 amino acids. This CDR3 is CAIRAQGPNSPLHF. In DNA form, the CDR3 reads TGTGCCATCAGGGCCCAAGGGCCGAATTCACCCCTCCACTTT.

This clone is a singleton in its sample. The CDR3 loop reads CASRLARLEAFF. For the CDR3, the DNA is TGTGCAAGTCGCTTAGCGCGGCTGGAGGCTTTCTTT. V and J are TRBV12-2 and TRBJ1-1. TRBV12-2 is shown as a pseudogene. This CDR3 has 12 residues.

This chain links TRBV11-3 with TRBJ2-7, with 11 positions matching TRBD1. The CDR3 length is 19 residues. With 0 bases clipped from V and 1 base from J, the junction kept 11 bases outside the gene matches. Germline CDR1 and CDR2: SGHNT and YENEEA. The CDR3 sequence is CASSLEKGGGQGASYEQYF. In nucleotides, the CDR3 is TGTGCCAGCAGCTTAGAGAAGGGAGGTGGACAGGGGGCTTCCTACGAGCAGTACTTC.

This clone was seen once. The chain has TRBV7-6 and TRBJ2-3; possible D gene TRBD2, 7 bases. CDR3 length equals 15 residues. CDR1 and CDR2 from the germline V gene are SGHVS and FNYEAQ. V was pared by 5 bases and J by 6 bases, with 18 bases between. The CDR3 sequence is CASSDGGQFTDTQYF. CDR3 bases: TGTGCCAGCAGCGACGGGGGGCAGTTTACCGATACGCAGTATTTT.

This clone has only a few counts. V gene TRBV28 combines with J gene TRBJ1-2; D not certain. The germline gives CDR1 MDHEN, CDR2 SYDVKM. Trimming stripped 6 bases from V and 4 bases from J, with 15 bases between. The CDR3 covers 14 residues. The CDR3 protein is CASSLVVKGYGYTF. The CDR3, as DNA: TGTGCCAGCAGCCTGGTCGTGAAAGGCTATGGCTACACCTTC.